The T cell receptor (beta chain) described here comes from a study of OX40 agonist ivuxolimab in advanced cancers. In this sample, this clone turned up once. TCRdb's table, derived via immunoSEQ multiplex PCR, lists solely in-frame clones and lacks some. The data show 150,000 to 180,000 clones, with around 94% seen just once and approximately 0.32% held by the top ten. The V gene's germline CDR1 is LNHDA and CDR2 SQIVND (reference sequence). Trimming cost V 6 bases and J 3 bases, with 20 bases left between them. The CDR3 consists of 17 residues. This rearrangement joins TRBV19 to TRBJ2-2; D may be TRBD1 (7 bases). This sequence was found in an adult with an advanced solid tumor such as melanoma, head and neck, liver or kidney cancer. Here the sequenced sample was CD4+ or CD8+ T cells sorted from blood, taken in a trial of the OX40 agonist ivuxolimab. In nucleotides, the CDR3 is TGTGCCAGTAGAGGGGGCGGGGTCACGCAATACACCGGGGAGCTGTTTTTT. Its protein product is CASRGGGVTQYTGELFF.